Below are 29 T cell receptor beta chains sequenced from a single sample in a study of blood T cell repertoires in COVID-19. Using immunoSEQ multiplex PCR, the repertoire was profiled, and TCRdb retains in-frame clones only, with some absent. The repertoire holds fewer than 250,000 clones, 65% to 90% seen once, with about 8.9% in the top ten. The sequenced sample was PBMCs or T cells enriched from blood (not recorded which). The receptors were sampled from a woman between 45 and 60 years old with acute COVID-19.

The genes are TRBV27 and TRBJ1-2; D is unclear. V lost 4 bases to trimming and J lost 5 bases, with 17 bases between them. The CDR3 runs to 15 residues. The germline CDR1 and CDR2 sequences are MNHEY and SMNVEV (reference sequence). CDR3 in amino acids: CASSSRGGRSYGYTF. The CDR3 bases are TGTGCCAGCAGTTCCCGTGGCGGAAGGTCATATGGCTACACCTTC.

A single count supports this clone. The chain is built from TRBV14 and TRBJ1-1; D might be TRBD1 (5 bases). The ends were cut back, 4 bases at V and 4 bases at J, with 16 bases in the middle. Germline V lookup: CDR1 SGHDN, CDR2 FVKESK. This CDR3 contains 15 residues. CDR3 DNA: TGTGCCAGCAGCCGGGGTTCAGGGCTCGCCACTGAAGCTTTCTTT. Encoded protein: CASSRGSGLATEAFF.

This rearrangement joins TRBV18 to TRBJ1-2; D is perhaps TRBD1 (6 bases). Germline CDR1 reads KGHSH; CDR2 reads LQKENI. Between the trimmed V and J ends, which lost 2 bases and 3 bases, there was a span of 10 bases. The CDR3 totals 14 residues. Written as DNA, the CDR3 is TGTGCCAGCTCACCAGGCGGGGGCGACTATGGCTACACCTTC. Translation gives CASSPGGGDYGYTF.

V gene TRBV6-5 combines with J gene TRBJ2-7; D perhaps matches TRBD2 (6 bases). CDR3 length: 15 amino acids. CDR1 and CDR2 (germline): MNHEY, SVGAGI. With 5 bases removed from V and 5 bases from J, the gap between germline ends came to 19 bases. CDR3 in DNA: TGTGCCAGCAGTCCAGCGGGTCGGTATATCAACGAGCAGTACTTC. Translated: CASSPAGRYINEQYF.

The chain recombines TRBV11-2 with TRBJ2-7; tentatively, D is TRBD2 (5 bases). CDR1 and CDR2 from the germline V gene are SGHAT and FQNNGV. The CDR3 length is 14 residues. V was cut by 5 bases and J by 0 bases, with 11 bases left in between. CDR3: CASSVGLNSYEQYF. CDR3 DNA: TGTGCCAGCAGCGTAGGACTTAACTCCTACGAGCAGTACTTC.

The CDR3 coding sequence is TGTGCCAGCTCACCCCTCGGGACTAGCGGGGGGAACGAGCAGTACTTC. Its protein product is CASSPLGTSGGNEQYF. The J gene is TRBJ2-7, the V gene TRBV18; 15 bases align to TRBD2. CDR1 KGHSH and CDR2 LQKENI come from the germline V gene. The CDR3 covers 16 residues. V was clipped by 3 bases and J by 5 bases; unmatched bases: 5.

The gene calls are TRBV19 and TRBJ2-7; 14 bases are shared with TRBD2. Germline V gene sequence: CDR1 LNHDA, CDR2 SQIVND (reference sequence). J gave up 7 bases and V 4 bases, and 6 bases lay outside the gene matches. The CDR3 is 15 amino acids. In nucleotides, the CDR3 is TGTGCCAGTAGTAAACCGGGACTAGCGGGAGTGGAGCAGTACTTC. This gives the protein CASSKPGLAGVEQYF.

V and J are TRBV4-1 and TRBJ2-5; D unclear. The CDR3 spans 15 residues. Germline CDR1 is MGHRA and CDR2 is YSYEKL. The V gene lost 1 base and the J gene lost 2 bases, with 11 bases spanning the gap. This chain's CDR3 is CASSQAAAEQETQYF. In nucleotides, the CDR3 is TGCGCCAGCAGCCAAGCCGCGGCGGAACAAGAGACCCAGTACTTC.

The chain is built from TRBV4-3 and TRBJ1-1; D is possibly TRBD1 (6 bases). Per germline, CDR1 LGHNA and CDR2 YSLEER. V was cut by 6 bases and J by 4 bases, with 18 bases left in between. The length of the CDR3 is 15 residues. CDR3 DNA sequence: TGCGCCAGCAGTCGCGCCGCAGGGGAGTCCACTGAAGCTTTCTTT. This translates into CASSRAAGESTEAFF.

The gene calls are TRBV28 and TRBJ2-1; maybe TRBD2 (6 bases). Trimming took 8 bases from V and 6 from J, leaving 14 bases between them. The germline V gene encodes CDR1 MDHEN and CDR2 SYDVKM. CDR3 length: 13 residues. The CDR3 sequence: CASAGSGPNEQFF. In nucleotides, the CDR3 is TGTGCCAGCGCCGGCAGCGGGCCCAATGAGCAGTTCTTC.

As regards this clone: Other DNA sequences from this sample encode an identical CDR3 as well. The chain uses TRBV6-5 and TRBJ1-2; D perhaps matches TRBD1 (5 bases). The CDR3 contains 14 residues. The ends were cut back, 0 bases at V and 4 bases at J, with 9 bases in the middle. In germline, CDR1 is MNHEY, CDR2 SVGAGI. The CDR3 spells CASSYSRRGYGYTF. As DNA, the CDR3 is TGTGCCAGCAGTTACTCCCGGAGGGGCTATGGCTACACCTTC.

This rearrangement joins TRBV7-9 to TRBJ1-1; D perhaps matches TRBD1 (5 bases). V lost 2 bases and J 1 base, leaving 11 bases between the germline ends. The CDR3 has 15 residues. Germline values: CDR1 SEHNR, CDR2 FQNEAQ (reference sequence). The CDR3 sequence: CASSLIRAPNTEAFF. In DNA, the CDR3 is TGTGCCAGCAGCTTAATCAGGGCCCCGAACACTGAAGCTTTCTTT.

J is TRBJ1-5 and V is TRBV28; D perhaps matches TRBD1 (6 bases). The V gene's germline CDR1 is MDHEN and CDR2 SYDVKM. V was pared by 5 bases and J by 2 bases, with 16 bases between. The CDR3 runs to 16 residues. The CDR3 DNA reads TGTGCCAGCAGTCCCATGCACAGGGCTGGCAATCAGCCCCAGCATTTT. This codes for CASSPMHRAGNQPQHF.

This sequence joins TRBV3-1 (or the pseudogene TRBV3-2) and TRBJ2-6, with 7 bases lining up with TRBD2. Germline trimming cut 4 bases from V and 2 bases from J; bases unmatched to any gene: 8. The CDR3 is made up of 17 amino acids. The germline V gene encodes CDR1 LGHDT and CDR2 YNNKEL (reference sequence). CDR3 region: CASSRGTGRTGANVLTF. CDR3 DNA sequence: TGTGCCAGCAGCCGGGGCACCGGGAGGACTGGGGCCAACGTCCTGACTTTC.

CDR3 sequence reads: CASSLGGSGRPDTQYF. The CDR3 region has the DNA TGCGCCAGCAGCTTGGGAGGTAGCGGGAGGCCAGATACGCAGTATTTT. The chain carries TRBV5-1 and TRBJ2-3; 10 bases line up with TRBD2. The CDR3 consists of 16 residues. Germline V CDR1 and CDR2: SGHRS, YFSETQ. The J segment lost 4 bases and the V segment lost 0 bases, leaving 5 bases of the junction unmatched. Combining the CDR3 with reference TRBV5-1 and TRBJ2-3 gives the whole variable domain KAGVTQTPRYLIKTRGQQVTLSCSPISGHRSVSWYQQTPGQGLQFLFEYFSETQRNKGNFPGRFSGRQFSNSRSEMNVSTLELGDSALYLCASSLGGSGRPDTQYFGPGTRLTVL.

This clone has a handful of counts. The gene calls are TRBV7-9 and TRBJ2-7, with D maybe TRBD1 (5 bases). There are 14 residues in the CDR3. Germline assignment: CDR1 SEHNR and CDR2 FQNEAQ (reference sequence). V shed 1 base and J shed 3 bases, with 10 bases lying between them. This CDR3 is CASSLVVTDYEQYF. In DNA, the CDR3 is TGTGCCAGCAGCTTAGTAGTGACAGACTACGAGCAGTACTTC.

This chain links TRBV6-1 with TRBJ1-5; 11 nucleotides agree with TRBD1. CDR3 length: 15 residues. Per the germline V gene, CDR1 is MNHNS and CDR2 is SASEGT. With 3 bases clipped from V and 6 bases from J, the junction kept 4 bases outside the gene matches. The CDR3 is CASSEGTGGTQPQHF. In nucleotides, the CDR3 is TGTGCCAGCAGTGAGGGGACAGGGGGAACTCAGCCCCAGCATTTT.

The genes are TRBV14 and TRBJ2-1; 7 bases fit TRBD1. Germline CDR1 is SGHDN and CDR2 is FVKESK. The V and J ends lost 0 bases and 15 bases, in that order; junction bases with no gene match: 11. There are 14 residues in the CDR3. The CDR3 region is CASSQERRTGVPFF. The DNA of the CDR3 is TGTGCCAGCAGCCAAGAGCGTCGAACAGGGGTGCCGTTCTTC. The whole variable domain, remainder taken from reference TRBV14 and TRBJ2-1, is EAGVTQFPSHSVIEKGQTVTLRCDPISGHDNLYWYRRVMGKEIKFLLHFVKESKQDESGMPNNRFLAERTGGTYSTLKVQPAELEDSGVYFCASSQERRTGVPFFGPGTRLTVL.

This chain joins TRBV18 and TRBJ2-5; D might be TRBD1 (6 bases). This CDR3 is built from 15 residues. Germline V gene sequence: CDR1 KGHSH, CDR2 LQKENI. The V end lost 0 bases, the J end lost 2 bases, and 10 bases lay between the germline ends. CDR3 nucleotide sequence: TGTGCCAGCTCACCACCGCTGGGGGCACAAGAGACCCAGTACTTC. Its protein product is CASSPPLGAQETQYF.

The sample holds a few counts of this clone. V usage is TRBV15 and J usage is TRBJ2-1; 9 nucleotides agree with TRBD2. V gave up 5 bases and J gave up 5 bases; unmatched junction bases: 4. The CDR3 is made up of 14 amino acids. The germline gives CDR1 LNHNV, CDR2 YYDKDF (reference sequence). The chain's CDR3 is CATSPLAGNNEQFF. CDR3 DNA: TGTGCCACCAGCCCGCTAGCGGGAAACAATGAGCAGTTCTTC.

This clone was counted between two and nine times. This chain joins TRBV30 and TRBJ2-7, with D tentatively TRBD1 (5 bases). V was trimmed by 5 bases and J by 7 bases, leaving 15 bases between them. CDR3 length: 12 amino acids. Germline CDR1 reads GTSNPN; CDR2 reads SVGIG (reference sequence). CDR3 DNA sequence: TGTGCCTGGTTTCGTCCTGGGGCAGAGCAGTACTTC. It codes for CAWFRPGAEQYF.

The chain has TRBV28 and TRBJ1-3; unclear D gene. From germline, CDR1 is MDHEN and CDR2 SYDVKM. Deletions cut 3 bases from V and 4 bases from J, with 10 bases between. The CDR3 loop spans 14 amino acids. As DNA, the CDR3 is TGTGCCAGCAGTTTTTCTCACATAGGAAACACCATATATTTT. Its translation: CASSFSHIGNTIYF.

The J gene is TRBJ2-1, the V gene TRBV5-1; 9 bases match TRBD1. CDR3 size: 16 residues. Germline V gene data show CDR1 as SGHRS and CDR2 as YFSETQ. The trim removed 1 base at V and 6 bases at J, leaving 8 bases unmatched. The CDR3 region has the DNA TGCGCCAGCAGCTTGATCGGGACAGGGTGGTTCAATGAGCAGTTCTTC. Its translation: CASSLIGTGWFNEQFF.

The rearrangement uses TRBV27 and TRBJ2-5; D call uncertain. The length of the CDR3 is 14 residues. V was cut by 0 bases and J by 6 bases, with 11 bases left in between. CDR1 is MNHEY and CDR2 is SMNVEV in the germline V gene (reference sequence). This CDR3 reads CASSLSRAGKTQYF. The CDR3 DNA is TGTGCCAGCAGTTTATCTAGAGCAGGAAAGACCCAGTACTTC.

This rearrangement joins TRBV3-1 (or the pseudogene TRBV3-2) to TRBJ2-6; 7 bases line up with TRBD1. The CDR3 totals 16 residues. The trim removed 3 bases at V and 2 bases at J, leaving 4 bases unmatched. Germline V gene data show CDR1 as LGHDT and CDR2 as YNNKEL (reference sequence). CDR3 DNA sequence: TGTGCCAGCAGCCAGACAGGGCCTCCTGGGGCCAACGTCCTGACTTTC. It specifies CASSQTGPPGANVLTF.

The J gene is TRBJ2-1, the V gene TRBV24-1; 11 bases are a match to TRBD2. With 3 bases clipped from V and 4 bases from J, the junction kept 4 bases outside the gene matches. CDR3 length: 16 residues. The V gene's germline CDR1 is KGHDR and CDR2 SFDVKD. For the CDR3, the DNA is TGTGCCACCAGTGATGGGACTAGCGGAGTTTACAATGAGCAGTTCTTC. Translated, it gives CATSDGTSGVYNEQFF.

This chain joins TRBV5-1 and TRBJ1-4; the D is unclear. CDR1 and CDR2 from the germline V gene are SGHRS and YFSETQ. The CDR3 length is 14 residues. The V end was cut by 4 bases, the J end by 4 bases, with 11 bases between. CDR3 region: CASSLGSVNEKLFF. The CDR3 coding sequence is TGCGCCAGCAGCCTAGGAAGCGTTAATGAAAAACTGTTTTTT.

The chain couples TRBV28 to TRBJ1-1; TRBD1 might be the D (6 bases). The CDR3 has 14 residues. The V end was cut by 2 bases, the J end by 3 bases, with 10 bases between. CDR1 and CDR2 (germline): MDHEN, SYDVKM. In DNA, the CDR3 is TGTGCCAGCAGTTTACCAGGGACACACACTGAAGCTTTCTTT. Translating gives CASSLPGTHTEAFF.

The V call is TRBV29-1, the J call TRBJ1-5; 8 bases fit TRBD1. Germline values: CDR1 SQVTM, CDR2 ANQGSEA. CDR3 size: 13 residues. Trimming at V came to 2 bases and at J to 6 bases, leaving 3 bases not matched to a gene. The chain's CDR3 is CSVEQGAGQPQHF. Written as DNA, the CDR3 is TGCAGCGTTGAACAGGGGGCAGGTCAGCCCCAGCATTTT.